This TCR beta chain was sequenced for a study of spatial heterogeneity in lung cancer (dated by TCRdb to between 2019 and 2020). With regard to the full study: More beta-chain than alpha-chain transcripts were consistently detected, likely reflecting higher beta-chain transcript abundance. In the raw uncorrected reads, each unique combination of TCR and UMI appeared more than ten times on average. At surgery, both alpha and beta chains were TCR-sequenced in roughly 200 tumor regions, about 64 matched nontumor lung samples and over 50 PBMC samples. In non-small cell lung cancer, the study quantitatively compared TCR alpha and beta repertoires across several tumor regions, matched nontumor lung, and blood. Nonsynonymous mutation counts, determined by whole-exome sequencing of tumor tissue, were related to TCR repertoire features. Summary of the overall study and its limitations: Ubiquitous expanded tumor TCRs were detected in blood more often at tumor resection than at routine follow-up. Confirming at a functional level the hypothesis that regional TCRs recognize regional mutations was considered to require additional single-cell paired TCR alpha and beta sequencing.

In regard to this clonotype: The specificity of this receptor is unknown. No quality values exist for individual bases; no much larger clone is one base distant.

The time point label corresponds to: sample taken at primary tumor resection. TCR sequencing used whole RNA extracted from tumor and nontumor lung tissue, or from cryopreserved PBMC samples, without cell sorting. The donors were some 72 patients from the lung TRACERx cohort who had early-stage, untreated non-small cell lung cancer. Only patients for whom sufficient RNA was available from at least two tumor regions were selected for TCR sequencing. Library generation was performed with 5' RACE. Sequencer: NextSeq 500. To allow correction of PCR and sequencing errors, the TCR library protocol tagged every TCR cDNA molecule with a unique molecular identifier. As for the original processing: TCR identification, UMI-based error correction and CDR3 extraction were performed with Decombinator tools. TCRs above a frequency of 2 per 1,000, corresponding to the top 1% of the tumor frequency distribution, were defined as expanded. Rényi diversity was computed with the R vegan package after subsampling each repertoire 100 times to 5,000 TCRs. CDR3 similarity networks were built from amino acid triplet string-kernel similarity, connecting CDR3s with pairwise similarity above 0.82. TCRdb reran the public reads through fastp at Q25 and MiXCR, keeping productive beta chains. Every entry covers one CDR3 protein and lists the most common genes and DNA from its rows. In this record, the V and J calls reflect TCRdb's handling and not the investigators' own analysis. This sample gives about 22,000 distinct CDR3 sequences in total; about 4.5% of them show up just once. Less than 35% of the sample rests with the top ten.

For this chain, trimming is 0 bases at the V end and 1 base at the J end, and the number of junction bases without a gene match is 3. For CDR1 and CDR2, the germline V gene (reference sequence) lists MNHEY and SMNVEV. The CDR3 measures 15 amino acids from cysteine to phenylalanine. Only the CDR3 DNA stays, 45 bases, in frame from base 1. The sequence was obtained from a male donor with early-stage non-small cell lung cancer. The chain employs TRBV27 and TRBJ2-7; TRBD1 fits 7 bases in the junction. The input for sequencing was PBMCs, taken at surgery. This receptor has the CDR3 CASSLSARGSYEQYF. The DNA sequence reads TGTGCCAGCAGTTTATCGGCCAGGGGGTCCTACGAGCAGTACTTC.